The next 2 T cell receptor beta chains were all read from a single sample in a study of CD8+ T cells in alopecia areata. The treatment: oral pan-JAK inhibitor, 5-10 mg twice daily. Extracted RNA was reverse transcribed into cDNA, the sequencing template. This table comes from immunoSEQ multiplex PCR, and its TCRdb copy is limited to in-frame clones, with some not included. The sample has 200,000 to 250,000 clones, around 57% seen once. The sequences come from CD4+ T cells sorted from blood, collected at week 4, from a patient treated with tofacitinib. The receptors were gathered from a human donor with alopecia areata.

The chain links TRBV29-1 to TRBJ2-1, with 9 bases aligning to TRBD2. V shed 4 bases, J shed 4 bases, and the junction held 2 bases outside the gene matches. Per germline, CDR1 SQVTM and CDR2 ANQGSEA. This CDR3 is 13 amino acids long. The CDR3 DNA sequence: TGCAGCGTTGCGGCGGGGGGGTACAATGAGCAGTTCTTC. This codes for CSVAAGGYNEQFF.

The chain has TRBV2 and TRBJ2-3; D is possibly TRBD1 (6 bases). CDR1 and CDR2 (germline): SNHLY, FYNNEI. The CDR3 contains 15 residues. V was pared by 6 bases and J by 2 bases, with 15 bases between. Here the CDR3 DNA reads TGTGCCAGCAGAGCCGGAACAGGGTACACAGATACGCAGTATTTT. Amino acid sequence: CASRAGTGYTDTQYF.